The clone carrying this T cell receptor (beta chain) was counted between two and nine times. The antigen is undetermined. TCR beta libraries were prepared from cDNA with unique molecular identifiers. TCRdb reprocessed the PCR reads via MiXCR and lists one record per CDR3 protein. Of about 770,000 distinct CDR3 sequences in the sample, 46% were seen once. The sample belongs to a study of post-analysis software for immune sequencing data. The overall study: Included courses were relapsing-remitting and secondary progressive multiple sclerosis; progressive-relapsing multiple sclerosis was also included. Overall study results and limits: Comparison with controls showed significantly lower normalized Chao1 diversity in multiple sclerosis patients. When patients were compared with controls, 4 or 5 TRBV segments were more frequent, TRBV5-6, TRBV5-1 and TRBV20-1 among them. Same-batch samples co-clustered strongly by F measure.

The CDR3 contains 12 residues. The germline V gene encodes CDR1 MNHEY and CDR2 SVGAGI. V dropped 8 bases and J dropped 6 bases, with 14 bases sitting between them. The TCR sequence derives from a girl between 5 and 17 years old with multiple sclerosis. The chain links TRBV6-5 to TRBJ2-7, with D hard to call. Sequenced sample: blood. CDR3 amino acids: CASGPQAREQYF. The CDR3 coding sequence is TGTGCCAGCGGCCCTCAGGCTCGCGAGCAGTACTTC.